Each of the 8 T cell receptor beta chains below was sequenced from the same sample in a study of T cells in localized non-small cell lung cancer (dated by TCRdb to about 2020). Libraries were prepared through the immunoSEQ multiplex PCR assay. Imported from immuneACCESS, the table was reduced by TCRdb to in-frame sequences with V and J called. These copies leave out some clones; in studies compared against another copy, an unresolved V gene accounts for under half, and the cause of the remainder is not known. This sample has around 41,000 clones in its table, and 90% to 95% of those were observed once. In total, the top ten clones hold about 10% of the sample. The sequencing used PBMCs, collected before any cancer treatment. These receptors all come from a woman aged 40-69 years with stage II lung adenocarcinoma.

This chain uses TRBV6-6 with TRBJ1-4; weak D call: TRBD1 (5 bases). The ends were cut back, 8 bases at V and 0 bases at J, with 7 bases in the middle. Germline assignment: CDR1 MNHNY and CDR2 SVGAGI (reference sequence). This CDR3 region has 13 residues. This CDR3 reads CASGGATNEKLFF. For the CDR3, the DNA is TGTGCCAGCGGGGGGGCAACTAATGAAAAACTGTTTTTT.

This chain uses TRBV5-1 with TRBJ1-1, with D uncertain. This CDR3 contains 14 residues. Germline V CDR1 and CDR2: SGHRS, YFSETQ. V was pared by 1 base and J by 4 bases, with 11 bases between. The chain's CDR3 is CASSLTPWSTEAFF. The DNA for the CDR3 is TGCGCCAGCAGCTTGACACCCTGGAGCACTGAAGCTTTCTTT.

As DNA, the CDR3 is TGTGCCACCAGCAATACAGACCATGAAGCTTTCTTT. Translation: CATSNTDHEAFF. The chain couples TRBV15 to TRBJ1-1; the D is unclear. The CDR3 sequence is 12 residues long. Germline V gene lookup returns CDR1 LNHNV and CDR2 YYDKDF (reference sequence). The V end lost 4 bases, the J end lost 7 bases, and 10 bases lay between the germline ends.

V usage is TRBV18 and J usage is TRBJ2-3, with a weak D call TRBD2 (5 bases). V was trimmed by 3 bases and J by 3 bases, leaving 16 bases between them. Germline V gene data show CDR1 as KGHSH and CDR2 as LQKENI. This CDR3 is 16 amino acids long. CDR3 bases: TGTGCCAGCTCACCCCGGACTCCTCGGAGAACAGATACGCAGTATTTT. It codes for CASSPRTPRRTDTQYF.

The rearrangement joins TRBV6-1 to TRBJ1-5; D remains ambiguous. The CDR3 consists of 15 residues. Germline V gene lookup returns CDR1 MNHNS and CDR2 SASEGT. V was shortened by 3 bases and J by 3 bases, with 12 bases between the two germline ends. CDR3 bases: TGTGCCAGCAGTGACGTGAGAGGGTTCAATCAGCCCCAGCATTTT. This gives the protein CASSDVRGFNQPQHF.

The chain's CDR3 is CASSRDSQSQYF. The CDR3 DNA reads as TGTGCCAGCTCCCGGGACAGTCAATCGCAGTATTTT. The chain carries TRBV18 and TRBJ2-3; 7 bases agree with TRBD1. Germline V gene lookup returns CDR1 KGHSH and CDR2 LQKENI. The trim removed 6 bases at V and 10 bases at J, leaving 7 bases unmatched. This CDR3 has 12 residues.

The genes are TRBV9 and TRBJ1-1; 9 bases are shared with TRBD1. With 3 bases clipped from V and 2 bases from J, the junction kept 2 bases outside the gene matches. The CDR3 consists of 14 residues. Germline CDR1 reads SGDLS; CDR2 reads YYNGEE. This CDR3 reads CASSADRGNTEAFF. In DNA form, the CDR3 reads TGTGCCAGCAGCGCGGACAGGGGTAACACTGAAGCTTTCTTT.

The chain carries TRBV6-5 and TRBJ2-1; possible D gene TRBD1, 5 bases. The CDR3 totals 12 residues. V gave up 6 bases and J gave up 10 bases, with 13 bases separating them. Germline V gene lookup returns CDR1 MNHEY and CDR2 SVGAGI. This CDR3 reads CASSPLWGEQFF. The CDR3 DNA reads TGTGCCAGCAGCCCCTTATGGGGCGAGCAGTTCTTC.